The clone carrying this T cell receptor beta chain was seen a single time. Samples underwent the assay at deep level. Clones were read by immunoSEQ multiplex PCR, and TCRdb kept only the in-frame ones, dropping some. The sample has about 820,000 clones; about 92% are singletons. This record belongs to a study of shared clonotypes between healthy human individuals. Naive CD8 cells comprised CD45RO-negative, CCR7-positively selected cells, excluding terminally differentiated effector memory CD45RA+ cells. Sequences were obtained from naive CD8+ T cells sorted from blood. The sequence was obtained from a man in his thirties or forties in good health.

CDR3 bases: TGTGCCAGCAGCTTAGTAGAGCGGGAACCCGTGGTTGAGCAGTTCTTC. Encoded protein: CASSLVEREPVVEQFF. The chain couples TRBV13 to TRBJ2-1; 7 bases are shared with TRBD2. Trimming at V came to 1 base and at J to 9 bases, leaving 12 bases not matched to a gene. This CDR3 comprises 16 residues. Germline CDR1 reads PRHDT; CDR2 reads FYEKMQ (reference sequence).